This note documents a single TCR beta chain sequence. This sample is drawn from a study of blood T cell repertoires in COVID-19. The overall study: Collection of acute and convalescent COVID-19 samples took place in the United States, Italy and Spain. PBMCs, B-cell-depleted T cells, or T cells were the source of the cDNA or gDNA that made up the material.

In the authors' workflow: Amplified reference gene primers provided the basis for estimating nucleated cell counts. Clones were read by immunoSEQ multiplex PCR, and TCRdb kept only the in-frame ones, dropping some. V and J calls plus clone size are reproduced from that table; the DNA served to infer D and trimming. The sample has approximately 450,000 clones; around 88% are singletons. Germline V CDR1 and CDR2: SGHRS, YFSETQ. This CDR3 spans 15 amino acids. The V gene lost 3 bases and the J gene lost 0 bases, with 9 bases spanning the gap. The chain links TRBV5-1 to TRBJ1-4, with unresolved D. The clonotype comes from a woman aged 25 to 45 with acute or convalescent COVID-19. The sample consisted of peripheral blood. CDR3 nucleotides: TGCGCCAGCAGCTCGACTGATACAACTAATGAAAAACTGTTTTTT. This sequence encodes CASSSTDTTNEKLFF.